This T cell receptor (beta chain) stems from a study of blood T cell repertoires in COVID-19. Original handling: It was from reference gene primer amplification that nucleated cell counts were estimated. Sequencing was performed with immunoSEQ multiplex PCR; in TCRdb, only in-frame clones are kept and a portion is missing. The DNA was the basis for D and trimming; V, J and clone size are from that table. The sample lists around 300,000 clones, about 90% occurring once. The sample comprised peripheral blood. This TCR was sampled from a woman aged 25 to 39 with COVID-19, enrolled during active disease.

CDR3 residues: CASSAGTSGRDTGELFF. CDR3 nucleotides: TGTGCCAGCAGTGCCGGGACTAGCGGGAGAGACACCGGGGAGCTGTTTTTT. The chain uses TRBV25-1 and TRBJ2-2; 14 positions match TRBD2. After removal of 4 bases from V and 3 bases from J, the junction contained 4 bases not matched to a gene. Germline assignment: CDR1 MGHDK and CDR2 SYGVNS. The CDR3 runs 17 residues.